This T cell receptor (beta chain) was documented in a study of shared clonotypes between healthy human individuals. Notes on the study in general: A reduction in generation probabilities was seen for non-shared clonotypes relative to those shared by all four donors.

In replicate PCRs of sorted subsets, about 220 ng DNA, tens of thousands of T cell genomes, was used. Measured with immunoSEQ multiplex PCR; TCRdb has only the in-frame clones, and not every one. The sample gives 2 million or so clones, about 95% of which show up once; 1% to 1.3% is in the top ten. CDR3 length equals 17 residues. Germline trimming cut 6 bases from V and 5 bases from J; bases unmatched to any gene: 13. CDR1 MNHEY and CDR2 SMNVEV come from the germline V gene (reference sequence). Naive CD8 cells, CD45RO-negative and positively selected for CCR7, excluded terminally differentiated effector memory CD45RA+ cells. This clone was seen once. The target antigen is unknown.

The chain links TRBV27 to TRBJ2-1, with 10 bases aligning to TRBD2. The source is a man between 18 and 29 years old in good health. What was sequenced was naive CD8+ T cells sorted from blood. CDR3 protein: CASSIGLAEESHNEQFF. The CDR3 DNA is TGTGCCAGCAGCATAGGACTAGCGGAGGAATCTCACAATGAGCAGTTCTTC.